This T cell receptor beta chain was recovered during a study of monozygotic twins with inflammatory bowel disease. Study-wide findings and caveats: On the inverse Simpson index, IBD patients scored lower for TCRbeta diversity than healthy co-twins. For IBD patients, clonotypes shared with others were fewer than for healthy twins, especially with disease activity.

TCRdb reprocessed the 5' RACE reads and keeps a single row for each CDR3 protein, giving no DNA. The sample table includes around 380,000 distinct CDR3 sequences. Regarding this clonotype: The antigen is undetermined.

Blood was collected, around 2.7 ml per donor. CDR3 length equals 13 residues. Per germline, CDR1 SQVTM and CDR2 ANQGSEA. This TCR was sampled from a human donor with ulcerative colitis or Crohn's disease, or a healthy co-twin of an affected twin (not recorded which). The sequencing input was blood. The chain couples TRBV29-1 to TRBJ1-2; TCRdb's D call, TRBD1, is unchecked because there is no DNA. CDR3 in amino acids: CSSQSGATDGYTF.